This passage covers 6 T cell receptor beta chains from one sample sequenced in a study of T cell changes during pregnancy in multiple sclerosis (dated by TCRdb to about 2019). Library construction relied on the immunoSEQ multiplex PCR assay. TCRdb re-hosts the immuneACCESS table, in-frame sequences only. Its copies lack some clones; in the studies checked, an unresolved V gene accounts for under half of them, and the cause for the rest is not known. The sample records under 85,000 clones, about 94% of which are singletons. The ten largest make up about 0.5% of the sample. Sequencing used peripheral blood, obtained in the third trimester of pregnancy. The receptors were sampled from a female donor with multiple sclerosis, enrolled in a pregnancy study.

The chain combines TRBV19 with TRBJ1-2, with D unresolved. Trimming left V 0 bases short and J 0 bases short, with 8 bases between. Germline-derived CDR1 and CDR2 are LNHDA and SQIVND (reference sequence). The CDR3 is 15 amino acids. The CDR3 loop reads CASSIDPRPNYGYTF. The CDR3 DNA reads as TGTGCCAGTAGTATAGACCCGCGCCCTAACTATGGCTACACCTTC.

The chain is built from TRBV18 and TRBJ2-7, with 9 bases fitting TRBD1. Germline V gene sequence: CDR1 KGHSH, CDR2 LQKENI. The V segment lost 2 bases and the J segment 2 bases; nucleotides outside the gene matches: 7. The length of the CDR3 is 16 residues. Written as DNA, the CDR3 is TGTGCCAGCTCACCAGGTCGGGACAGGGTCCCCTACGAGCAGTACTTC. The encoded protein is CASSPGRDRVPYEQYF. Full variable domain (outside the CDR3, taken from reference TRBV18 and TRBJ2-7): NAGVMQNPRHLVRRRGQEARLRCSPMKGHSHVYWYRQLPEEGLKFMVYLQKENIIDESGMPKERFSAEFPKEGPSILRIQQVVRGDSAAYFCASSPGRDRVPYEQYFGPGTRLTVT.

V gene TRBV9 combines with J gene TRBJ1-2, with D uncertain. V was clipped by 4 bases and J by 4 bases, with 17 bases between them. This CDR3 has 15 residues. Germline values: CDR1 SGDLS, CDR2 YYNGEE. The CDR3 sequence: CASSPRDTPGYGYTF. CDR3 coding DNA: TGTGCCAGCAGCCCCAGAGACACGCCCGGCTATGGCTACACCTTC.

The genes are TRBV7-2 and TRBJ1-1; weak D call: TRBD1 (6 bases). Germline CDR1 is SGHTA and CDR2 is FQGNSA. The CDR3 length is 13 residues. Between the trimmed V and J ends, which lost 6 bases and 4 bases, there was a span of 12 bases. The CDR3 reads CASRIGGATEAFF. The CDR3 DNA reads TGTGCCAGCAGGATCGGGGGGGCCACTGAAGCTTTCTTT.

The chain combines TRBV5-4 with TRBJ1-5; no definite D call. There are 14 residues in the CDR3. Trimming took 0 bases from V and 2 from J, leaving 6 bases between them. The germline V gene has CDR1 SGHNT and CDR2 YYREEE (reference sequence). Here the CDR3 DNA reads TGTGCCAGCAGCTTGGGCGGAGGCAATCAGCCCCAGCATTTT. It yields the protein CASSLGGGNQPQHF. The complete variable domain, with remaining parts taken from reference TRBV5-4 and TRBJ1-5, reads ETGVTQSPTHLIKTRGQQVTLRCSSQSGHNTVSWYQQALGQGPQFIFQYYREEENGRGNFPPRFSGLQFPNYSSELNVNALELDDSALYLCASSLGGGNQPQHFGDGTRLSIL.

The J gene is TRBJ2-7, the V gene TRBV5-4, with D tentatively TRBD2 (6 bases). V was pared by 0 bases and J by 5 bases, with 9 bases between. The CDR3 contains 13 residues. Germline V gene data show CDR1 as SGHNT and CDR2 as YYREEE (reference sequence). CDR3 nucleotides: TGTGCCAGCAGCTTGGGGTCTAGCGACGAGCAGTACTTC. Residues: CASSLGSSDEQYF. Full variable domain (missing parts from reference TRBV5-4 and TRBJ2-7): ETGVTQSPTHLIKTRGQQVTLRCSSQSGHNTVSWYQQALGQGPQFIFQYYREEENGRGNFPPRFSGLQFPNYSSELNVNALELDDSALYLCASSLGSSDEQYFGPGTRLTVT.